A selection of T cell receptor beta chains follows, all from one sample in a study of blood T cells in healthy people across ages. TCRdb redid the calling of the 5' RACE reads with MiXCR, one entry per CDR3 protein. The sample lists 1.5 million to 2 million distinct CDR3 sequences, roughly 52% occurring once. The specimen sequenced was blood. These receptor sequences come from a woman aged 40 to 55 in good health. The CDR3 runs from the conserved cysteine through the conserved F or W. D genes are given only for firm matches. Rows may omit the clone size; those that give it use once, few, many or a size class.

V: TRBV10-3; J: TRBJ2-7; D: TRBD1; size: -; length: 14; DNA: TGTGCCATCGAGGACAGGGGCCCCTCCTACGAGCAGTACTTC; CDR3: CAIEDRGPSYEQYF
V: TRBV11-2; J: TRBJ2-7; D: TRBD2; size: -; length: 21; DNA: TGTGCCAGCAGCTTAATCGCGGGGTGGGGACTAGCGGGGAAATCCTACAATGAGCAGTACTTC; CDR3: CASSLIAGWGLAGKSYNEQYF
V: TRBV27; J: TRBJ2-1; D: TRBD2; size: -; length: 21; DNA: TGTGCCAGCAGTTTTGCTGTCCCGGGACTAGCGGGTTCGAGCTCCTACAATGAGCAGTTCTTC; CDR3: CASSFAVPGLAGSSSYNEQFF
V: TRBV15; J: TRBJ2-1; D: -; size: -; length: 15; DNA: TGTGCCACCAGCAGAGAGAGGGCCGTCGCGGATGAGCAGTTCTTC; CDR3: CATSRERAVADEQFF
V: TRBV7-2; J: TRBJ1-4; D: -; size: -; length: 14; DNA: TGTGCCAGCAGTTTACAGGGTGTGGATGAAAAACTGTTTTTT; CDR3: CASSLQGVDEKLFF
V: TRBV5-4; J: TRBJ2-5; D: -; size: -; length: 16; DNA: TGTGCCAGCAGCTTGTCAGGGGGGAGTACCCAAGAGACCCAGTACTTC; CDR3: CASSLSGGSTQETQYF
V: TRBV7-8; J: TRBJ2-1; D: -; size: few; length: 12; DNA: TGTGCCAGCAGCGAAGGGGGTTATGAGCAGTTCTTC; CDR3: CASSEGGYEQFF
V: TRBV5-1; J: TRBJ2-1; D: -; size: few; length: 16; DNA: TGCGCCAGCAGCTTGGGCTACTCGGGACGGATGAATGAGCAGTTCTTC; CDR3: CASSLGYSGRMNEQFF
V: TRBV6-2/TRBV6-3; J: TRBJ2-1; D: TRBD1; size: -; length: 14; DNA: TGTGCCAGCAGACCGGACAGGATATACAATGAGCAGTTCTTC; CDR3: CASRPDRIYNEQFF
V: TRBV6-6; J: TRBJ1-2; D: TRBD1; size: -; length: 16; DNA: TGTGCCAGCAGTTTCTTGACAGGGGGCTCAAGTAATGGCTACACCTTC; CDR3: CASSFLTGGSSNGYTF
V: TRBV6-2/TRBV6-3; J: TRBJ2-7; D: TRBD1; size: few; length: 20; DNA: TGTGCCAGCAGTTACCCCGAGGCCCCGCGGCGCCACAGGGGGTTTTACGAGCAGTACTTC; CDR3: CASSYPEAPRRHRGFYEQYF
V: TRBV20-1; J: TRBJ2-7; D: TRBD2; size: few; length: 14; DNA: TGCAGTGCTCGACTAGCGGGGGCCTCCTACGAGCAGTACTTC; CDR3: CSARLAGASYEQYF
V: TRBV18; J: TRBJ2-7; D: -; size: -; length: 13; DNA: TGTGCCAGCAGCCGGGCAGGTGGCGCCGAGCAGTACTTC; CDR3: CASSRAGGAEQYF
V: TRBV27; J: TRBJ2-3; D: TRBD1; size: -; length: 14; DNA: TGTGCCAGCAGTTACCGACAGGGGTTAGATACGCAGTATTTT; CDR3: CASSYRQGLDTQYF
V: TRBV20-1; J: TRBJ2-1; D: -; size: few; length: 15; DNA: TGCAGTGCTTATACCGCGGGGAGCTCCTACAATGAGCAGTTCTTC; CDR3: CSAYTAGSSYNEQFF
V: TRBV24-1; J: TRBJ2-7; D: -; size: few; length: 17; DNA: TGTGCCACCAGTGACCCAAGGGCCCTGCGTAGAACCTACGAGCAGTACTTC; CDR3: CATSDPRALRRTYEQYF
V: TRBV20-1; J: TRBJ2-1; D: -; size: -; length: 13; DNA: TGCAGTGTTTATCGGGGGGCCTTCAATGAGCAGTTCTTC; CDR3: CSVYRGAFNEQFF
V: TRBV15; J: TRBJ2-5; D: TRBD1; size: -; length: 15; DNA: TGTGCCACCAGCGGAGGACAGGGGGAAATAGAGACCCAGTACTTC; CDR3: CATSGGQGEIETQYF
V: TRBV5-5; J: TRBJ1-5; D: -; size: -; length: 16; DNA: TGTGCCAGCAGCTTGGGGTCAGGGCAGCAGAATCAGCCCCAGCATTTT; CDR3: CASSLGSGQQNQPQHF
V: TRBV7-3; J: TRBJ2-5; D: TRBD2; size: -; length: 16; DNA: TGTGCCAGCAGCTTAAATCCGAGCGGCGGGAGGGAGACCCAGTACTTC; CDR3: CASSLNPSGGRETQYF